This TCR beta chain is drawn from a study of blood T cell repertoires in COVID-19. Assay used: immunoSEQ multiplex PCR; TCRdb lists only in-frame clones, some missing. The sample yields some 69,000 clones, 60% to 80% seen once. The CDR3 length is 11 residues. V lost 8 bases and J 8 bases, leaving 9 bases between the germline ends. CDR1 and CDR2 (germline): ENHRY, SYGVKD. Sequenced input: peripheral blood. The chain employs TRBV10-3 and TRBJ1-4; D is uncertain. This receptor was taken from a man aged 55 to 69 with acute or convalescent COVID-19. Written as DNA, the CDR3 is TGTGCCATCTCCCCAGGCGAAAAACTGTTTTTT. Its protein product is CAISPGEKLFF.